The 8 T cell receptor beta chains listed next were all sequenced from one sample in a study of post-analysis software for immune sequencing data. Antigen specificity for these receptors is unknown. TCR beta libraries were prepared from cDNA with unique molecular identifiers. TCRdb re-called the PCR reads through MiXCR, storing one row per CDR3 protein. Of roughly 540,000 distinct CDR3 sequences listed, 34% were seen once; the top ten hold approximately 5.4%. Study conclusions and caveats: Patients had higher frequencies than controls of five TRBV segments, including TRBV5-6, TRBV5-1 and TRBV20-1.

Sequences were obtained from blood. The receptors originated from a girl younger than 18 with multiple sclerosis.

The chain couples TRBV25-1 to TRBJ1-6; a weak D match, TRBD1 (5 bases). The germline gives CDR1 MGHDK, CDR2 SYGVNS. The CDR3 totals 18 residues. V was cut by 3 bases and J by 4 bases, with 19 bases left in between. Written as DNA, the CDR3 is TGTGCCAGCAGTGACGGGCCCACAGGAGGATTTTATAATTCACCCCTCCACTTT. Translating gives CASSDGPTGGFYNSPLHF.

This clonotype has only a few counts. The chain's CDR3 is CASSQVARTGETQYF. The CDR3 DNA is TGTGCCAGCAGCCAAGTGGCCCGGACAGGGGAGACCCAGTACTTC. The gene calls are TRBV3-1 and TRBJ2-5; 8 bases line up with TRBD1. This CDR3 comprises 15 residues. V was pared by 1 base and J by 5 bases, with 6 bases of the junction left unmatched. In germline, CDR1 is LGHDT, CDR2 YNNKEL (reference sequence).

The rearrangement uses TRBV20-1 and TRBJ1-4; D is possibly TRBD1 (6 bases). The CDR3 has 14 residues. V was shortened by 3 bases and J by 5 bases, with 13 bases between the two germline ends. Germline-derived CDR1 and CDR2 are DFQATT and SNEGSKA (reference sequence). The CDR3 DNA follows: TGCAGTGCTAGGCGAAGGACAGCAAATGAAAAACTGTTTTTT. Amino acids: CSARRRTANEKLFF.

This chain uses TRBV29-1 with TRBJ2-5, with TRBD1 matching 9 bases. Looked up from germline, CDR1 is SQVTM and CDR2 is ANQGSEA. Unmatched junction bases numbered 5, after V lost 7 bases and J lost 5 bases. CDR3 length: 12 amino acids. The CDR3 spells CSATGGLETQYF. The CDR3 DNA follows: TGCAGCGCCACAGGGGGCTTGGAGACCCAGTACTTC.

The CDR3, as DNA: TGTGCCAGCAGCTTAGTTGGAATTTCTAGGCTTAGCACAGATACGCAGTATTTT. It encodes CASSLVGISRLSTDTQYF. The chain employs TRBV7-8 and TRBJ2-3; D is ambiguous. Deletions cut 1 base from V and 0 bases from J, with 17 bases between. CDR1 is SGHVS and CDR2 is FQNEAQ in the germline V gene. This CDR3 comprises 18 residues.

In its sample, this clonotype was seen a few times. V is TRBV7-9 and J is TRBJ2-7; D is undetermined. Germline-derived CDR1 and CDR2 are SEHNR and FQNEAQ (reference sequence). Trimming left V 2 bases short and J 2 bases short, with 10 bases between. The CDR3 runs to 14 residues. In DNA form, the CDR3 reads TGTGCCAGCAGCTTATGGTCAGCCCCCTACGAGCAGTACTTC. This codes for CASSLWSAPYEQYF. The whole variable domain, remainder taken from reference TRBV7-9 and TRBJ2-7, is DTGVSQNPRHKITKRGQNVTFRCDPISEHNRLYWYRQTLGQGPEFLTYFQNEAQLEKSRLLSDRFSAERPKGSFSTLEIQRTEQGDSAMYLCASSLWSAPYEQYFGPGTRLTVT.

The chain combines TRBV5-1 with TRBJ2-3; D is uncertain. Germline V gene sequence: CDR1 SGHRS, CDR2 YFSETQ. V was clipped by 3 bases and J by 0 bases, with 14 bases between them. This CDR3 comprises 16 residues. The CDR3 here is CASSSLATTSTDTQYF. DNA for the CDR3: TGCGCCAGCAGCTCGCTGGCAACTACTAGCACAGATACGCAGTATTTT.

The J gene is TRBJ2-4, the V gene TRBV4-1; 9 nucleotides align to TRBD2. V lost 1 base, J lost 13 bases, and 17 bases stayed unmatched. This CDR3 spans 17 amino acids. Germline assignment: CDR1 MGHRA and CDR2 YSYEKL. The DNA of the CDR3 is TGCGCCAGCAGCCAAGTTCGCCTAGCGGGGAATGAAAAGCGGCAGTACTTC. This encodes CASSQVRLAGNEKRQYF.